The 21 T cell receptor beta chains presented below share a single source sample, sequenced in a study of blood T cell repertoires in COVID-19. The method was immunoSEQ multiplex PCR; TCRdb's version includes in-frame clones alone and lacks a portion of them. The data show about 240,000 clones, under 90% seen once. The sample taken for sequencing was PBMCs or T cells enriched from blood (not recorded which). Source of these receptors: a woman aged 40 to 50 who had been exposed to COVID-19.

The chain carries TRBV9 and TRBJ2-5; no clear D. V was trimmed by 0 bases and J by 5 bases, leaving 5 bases between them. The CDR3 extends over 12 amino acids. Per the germline V gene, CDR1 is SGDLS and CDR2 is YYNGEE. For the CDR3, the DNA is TGTGCCAGCAGCGTAGACGGTGAGACCCAGTACTTC. This sequence encodes CASSVDGETQYF.

The rearrangement uses TRBV5-1 and TRBJ2-7, with 8 bases lining up with TRBD1. The CDR3 totals 14 residues. With 4 bases clipped from V and 3 bases from J, the junction kept 6 bases outside the gene matches. In germline, CDR1 is SGHRS, CDR2 YFSETQ. CDR3 loop: CASSPSTGVYEQYF. The CDR3 coding sequence is TGCGCCAGCAGCCCATCGACAGGGGTCTACGAGCAGTACTTC.

The chain recombines TRBV19 with TRBJ2-3, with D unresolved. V lost 5 bases, J lost 5 bases, and 11 bases lay in between. The CDR3 sequence is 13 residues long. Germline V gives CDR1 LNHDA, CDR2 SQIVND (reference sequence). This CDR3 reads CASSGAPKDTQYF. DNA for the CDR3: TGTGCCAGTAGTGGAGCGCCCAAAGATACGCAGTATTTT.

This chain uses TRBV14 with TRBJ1-2, with TRBD1 as a possible D gene (5 bases). The ends were cut back, 4 bases at V and 6 bases at J, with 15 bases in the middle. This CDR3 region has 14 residues. CDR1 and CDR2 from the germline V gene are SGHDN and FVKESK. The CDR3 DNA follows: TGTGCCAGCAGCCCATACTCCCCCAGGGATGGCTACACCTTC. As protein: CASSPYSPRDGYTF.

A few counts support this clone. This rearrangement joins TRBV2 to TRBJ1-2, with D unclear. The CDR3 spans 12 residues. Germline loops: CDR1 SNHLY, CDR2 FYNNEI. Trimming pared 2 bases from V and 7 bases from J, leaving 8 bases between. For the CDR3, the DNA is TGTGCCAGCAGTGAATTGGCAGTTGGCTACACCTTC. Its translation is CASSELAVGYTF.

The rearrangement joins TRBV30 to TRBJ1-2; D is uncertain. The CDR3 covers 12 residues. In germline, CDR1 is GTSNPN, CDR2 SVGIG (reference sequence). V was trimmed by 5 bases and J by 10 bases, leaving 17 bases between them. CDR3 sequence (DNA): TGTGCCTGGGACCGGGATAGGGCTGACTACACCTTC. It yields the protein CAWDRDRADYTF.

The chain uses TRBV9 and TRBJ2-7, with D possibly being TRBD2 (7 bases). Germline V gene sequence: CDR1 SGDLS, CDR2 YYNGEE. The CDR3 totals 12 residues. V shed 5 bases and J shed 7 bases, with 13 bases lying between them. CDR3 loop: CASSKGGAEQYF. As DNA, the CDR3 is TGTGCCAGCAGTAAGGGGGGGGCGGAGCAGTACTTC.

This clone was detected only a few times. This chain connects TRBV4-1 to TRBJ1-6; the D gene is possibly TRBD1 (6 bases). The germline V and J ends were trimmed by 4 bases and 6 bases, with 16 bases remaining between them. Germline V CDR1 and CDR2: MGHRA, YSYEKL. CDR3 length: 16 amino acids. CDR3 region: CASSLSEVRGNSPLHF. CDR3 DNA: TGCGCCAGCAGCCTTTCGGAAGTCAGGGGTAATTCACCCCTCCACTTT.

In its sample, this clone was seen a few times. The chain combines TRBV15 with TRBJ1-5; perhaps TRBD1 as D (6 bases). The CDR3 consists of 13 residues. Germline CDR1 and CDR2: LNHNV and YYDKDF (reference sequence). Trimming stripped 5 bases from V and 7 bases from J, with 12 bases between. The CDR3 DNA follows: TGTGCCACCAGCCTAACCAGGGGCCAGCCCCAGCATTTT. Amino acids: CATSLTRGQPQHF.

This clone has a single count. V usage is TRBV29-1 and J usage is TRBJ2-5; 8 bases fit TRBD2. Germline CDR1 is SQVTM and CDR2 is ANQGSEA. Trimming cost V 4 bases and J 3 bases; bases outside gene matches: 1. The CDR3 has 12 amino acids. CDR3 sequence (DNA): TGCAGCGTTGGACTAGCGAAAGAGACCCAGTACTTC. It translates to CSVGLAKETQYF.

The V and J genes are TRBV6-2 or TRBV6-3 and TRBJ2-7, with 7 bases identical to TRBD1. Germline V CDR1 and CDR2: MNHEY, SVGEGT. The CDR3 spans 18 residues. After removal of 4 bases from V and 0 bases from J, the junction contained 15 bases not matched to a gene. The DNA of the CDR3 is TGTGCCAGCAGTTTACACCCGGCCGGGACAGATAGCTCCTACGAGCAGTACTTC. Amino acids: CASSLHPAGTDSSYEQYF.

This sequence joins TRBV28 and TRBJ2-3, with 13 nucleotides matching TRBD2. V shed 5 bases, J shed 6 bases, and the junction held 8 bases outside the gene matches. Germline lookup yields CDR1 MDHEN and CDR2 SYDVKM. The CDR3 runs to 16 residues. The CDR3: CASSITSGGAWDTQYF. Here the CDR3 DNA reads TGTGCCAGCAGTATAACTAGCGGGGGGGCCTGGGATACGCAGTATTTT.

The V and J genes are TRBV2 and TRBJ2-3; D unresolved. The CDR3 length is 14 residues. Trimming took off 7 bases at V and 1 base at J, with 12 bases between the two ends. Germline assignment: CDR1 SNHLY and CDR2 FYNNEI. CDR3 sequence reads: CASIWLIRTDTQYF. As DNA, the CDR3 is TGTGCCAGCATCTGGCTCATACGCACAGATACGCAGTATTTT.

The chain combines TRBV19 with TRBJ2-3, with D possibly TRBD1 on 5 matching bases. Trimming removed 2 bases from V and 4 bases from J, with 7 bases in between. Germline assignment: CDR1 LNHDA and CDR2 SQIVND (reference sequence). This CDR3 has 13 amino acids. The chain's CDR3 is CASSIQGADTQYF. CDR3 bases: TGTGCCAGTAGTATACAAGGGGCAGATACGCAGTATTTT.

The rearrangement uses TRBV11-2 and TRBJ2-1, with D possibly being TRBD2 (7 bases). The CDR3 totals 18 residues. Trimming removed 5 bases from V and 0 bases from J, with 20 bases in between. The germline gives CDR1 SGHAT, CDR2 FQNNGV. The CDR3 nucleotides are TGTGCCAGCAGCCGGAGGGCGGGGGCATTTAGCTCCTACAATGAGCAGTTCTTC. It encodes CASSRRAGAFSSYNEQFF.

The V and J genes are TRBV7-6 and TRBJ1-5; 9 nucleotides line up with TRBD1. The germline V gene has CDR1 SGHVS and CDR2 FNYEAQ. The CDR3 has 15 amino acids. Trimming took 4 bases from V and 4 from J; bases not matched to a gene: 5. The CDR3 region is CASSSAGTGNQPQHF. The CDR3 DNA sequence: TGTGCCAGCAGCTCAGCGGGGACAGGGAATCAGCCCCAGCATTTT.

The chain is built from TRBV27 and TRBJ2-7; 9 bases are a match to TRBD2. V lost 2 bases, J lost 0 bases, and 5 bases stayed unmatched. The CDR3 is 16 amino acids. Germline V CDR1 and CDR2: MNHEY, SMNVEV (reference sequence). This CDR3 reads CASSLSGGRLSYEQYF. The CDR3 DNA reads as TGTGCCAGCAGTTTAAGCGGGGGGCGACTCTCCTACGAGCAGTACTTC.

The chain combines TRBV9 with TRBJ1-2; no definite D call. Trimming removed 0 bases from V and 1 base from J, with 10 bases in between. The CDR3 runs to 15 residues. CDR1 and CDR2 from the germline V gene are SGDLS and YYNGEE. CDR3 region: CASSVGASFNYGYTF. DNA for the CDR3: TGTGCCAGCAGCGTAGGGGCCTCCTTTAACTATGGCTACACCTTC.

The CDR3 protein is CASSQGQIPKQYF. CDR3 sequence (DNA): TGTGCCAGCAGCCAAGGACAAATCCCCAAGCAGTACTTC. This sequence joins TRBV7-2 and TRBJ2-7; D might be TRBD1 (5 bases). The CDR3 contains 13 residues. The V gene's germline CDR1 is SGHTA and CDR2 FQGNSA. V lost 5 bases and J lost 8, with 16 bases in between.

This clone was recorded at least ten times. The rearrangement links TRBV6-4 to TRBJ2-2, with a weak D call TRBD1 (5 bases). CDR3 size: 14 residues. The V end lost 2 bases, the J end lost 3 bases, and 7 bases lay between the germline ends. CDR1 and CDR2 from the germline V gene are MRHNA and SNTAGT. The CDR3 spells CASSDRGDTGELFF. The DNA of the CDR3 is TGTGCCAGCAGTGACAGGGGTGACACCGGGGAGCTGTTTTTT.

This clone was counted only a few times. This chain uses TRBV29-1 with TRBJ1-1; D possibly corresponds to TRBD1 (5 bases). This CDR3 comprises 15 residues. CDR1 is SQVTM and CDR2 is ANQGSEA in the germline V gene. V was pared by 7 bases and J by 1 base, with 19 bases between. The CDR3 DNA reads as TGCAGCGCCAATGGGGGGGTCTCCGCGAACACTGAAGCTTTCTTT. Its translation: CSANGGVSANTEAFF.